Given below is one T cell receptor beta chain in context. This sample was taken from a study of shared clonotypes between healthy human individuals. This CDR3 has 12 residues. V shed 5 bases and J shed 4 bases, with 8 bases lying between them. Germline CDR1 SEHNR, CDR2 FQNEAQ (reference sequence). Method: immunoSEQ multiplex PCR; TCRdb's copy keeps in-frame clones and lacks some. There are around 2,000,000 clones in the sample; roughly 91% occur only once, and approximately 1.7% lies in the top ten. Positive CCR7 selection of CD45RO-negative cells yielded the naive CD8 cells, and terminally differentiated effector memory CD45RA+ cells were excluded.

This receptor was identified in a man aged 18-30 years in good health. Some clones in this sample may be carry-over from other donors' samples. The chain uses TRBV7-9 and TRBJ2-5; unclear D gene. Input material: naive CD8+ T cells from PBMCs. CDR3 coding DNA: TGTGCCAGCAGCCGAGTTGGAGAGACCCAGTACTTC. As protein: CASSRVGETQYF. Variable domain in full (rest from reference TRBV7-9 and TRBJ2-5): DTGVSQNPRHKITKRGQNVTFRCDPISEHNRLYWYRQTLGQGPEFLTYFQNEAQLEKSRLLSDRFSAERPKGSFSTLEIQRTEQGDSAMYLCASSRVGETQYFGPGTRLLVL.